The 26 T cell receptor beta chains below were found in one sample sequenced in a study of identical twins. A single record per CDR3 protein comes from TCRdb applying MiXCR to the 5' RACE reads. The table includes about 890,000 distinct CDR3 sequences, around 12% detected once. This sample was also put to use in a study of yellow fever vaccine responses in identical twins.

Sequencing was performed on PBMCs. These TCRs come from a woman in her late teens or twenties in good health.

This clonotype was picked up a small number of times. CDR3 sequence: CASRGQEIVYEQYF. The CDR3 DNA sequence: TGTGCCAGCAGGGGACAGGAAATCGTCTACGAGCAGTACTTC. The chain couples TRBV6-1 to TRBJ2-7; 8 bases are a match to TRBD1. The V gene's germline CDR1 is MNHNS and CDR2 SASEGT. The CDR3 is 14 amino acids. Trimming at V came to 6 bases and at J to 3 bases, leaving 7 bases not matched to a gene.

Turning to this clonotype: The junction shows a germline mismatch at one end, possibly a read error. This chain links TRBV20-1 with TRBJ2-5; 8 bases agree with TRBD2. The CDR3 covers 15 residues. Germline loops: CDR1 DFQATT, CDR2 SNEGSKA (reference sequence). The chain's CDR3 is CCARRPRGGQETQYF. DNA of the CDR3: TGCTGTGCTAGAAGACCCCGCGGGGGGCAAGAGACCCAGTACTTC.

This rearrangement joins TRBV15 to TRBJ2-2, with D unclear. CDR1 is LNHNV and CDR2 is YYDKDF in the germline V gene (reference sequence). V was trimmed by 4 bases and J by 8 bases, leaving 5 bases between them. This CDR3 is built from 11 residues. The CDR3 here is CATSKSGELFF. CDR3 nucleotide sequence: TGTGCCACCAGCAAGTCAGGGGAGCTGTTTTTT.

The rearrangement uses TRBV28 and TRBJ1-5; D unclear. CDR3 length: 10 amino acids. The germline gives CDR1 MDHEN, CDR2 SYDVKM. CDR3 amino acids: CMSGNQPQHF. The CDR3 nucleotides are TGTATGTCAGGCAATCAGCCCCAGCATTTT.

This clonotype has a handful of counts. The chain recombines TRBV20-1 with TRBJ2-7; no clear D gene. The V end lost 2 bases, the J end lost 1 base, and 12 bases lay between the germline ends. The CDR3 sequence is 14 residues long. Germline V gene sequence: CDR1 DFQATT, CDR2 SNEGSKA (reference sequence). The CDR3 sequence: CSARPRYGSYEQYF. The CDR3 DNA reads TGCAGTGCTAGACCCCGATACGGGTCCTACGAGCAGTACTTC.

Many counts were recorded for this clonotype. The chain combines TRBV18 with TRBJ2-7; D not certain. Germline V gives CDR1 KGHSH, CDR2 LQKENI. The CDR3 length is 14 residues. Deletions cut 4 bases from V and 4 bases from J, with 14 bases between. This CDR3 is CASSLHPKGYEQYV. CDR3 bases: TGTGCCAGCTCACTACACCCTAAGGGTTACGAGCAGTACGTC.

The chain joins TRBV2 to TRBJ2-3; 15 bases are shared with TRBD2. CDR3 length: 18 residues. With V trimmed by 5 bases and J by 3 bases, 9 bases remained unmatched. CDR1 and CDR2 from the germline V gene are SNHLY and FYNNEI. As DNA, the CDR3 is TGTGCCAGCAGTCATCAGCCGGGACTAGCGGGGGGAACAGATACGCAGTATTTT. It encodes CASSHQPGLAGGTDTQYF.

Ten or more counts support this clonotype. The J gene is TRBJ2-1, the V gene TRBV29-1; a possible D gene is TRBD2 (5 bases). CDR3 length: 12 residues. The ends were cut back, 3 bases at V and 6 bases at J, with 9 bases in the middle. Germline loops: CDR1 SQVTM, CDR2 ANQGSEA. CDR3 in DNA: TGCAGCGTTGACGTCCTAGCCAATGAGCAGTTCTTC. It translates to CSVDVLANEQFF.

In its sample, this clonotype was seen a few times. The chain joins TRBV6-5 to TRBJ1-1, with TRBD1 as a possible D gene (5 bases). V was clipped by 0 bases and J by 0 bases, with 8 bases between them. The CDR3 runs to 15 residues. CDR1 and CDR2 from the germline V gene are MNHEY and SVGAGI. The CDR3 nucleotides are TGTGCCAGCAGTTACTCACCAGGGATGAACACTGAAGCTTTCTTT. Its translation is CASSYSPGMNTEAFF.

The rearrangement links TRBV7-9 to TRBJ2-3; D gene ambiguous. This CDR3 has 12 residues. V was pared by 7 bases and J by 6 bases, with 11 bases between. In germline, CDR1 is SEHNR, CDR2 FQNEAQ (reference sequence). The CDR3 sequence: CASTSGPDTQYF. DNA for the CDR3: TGTGCCAGCACCAGTGGCCCCGATACGCAGTATTTT.

This chain connects TRBV29-1 to TRBJ2-1; 10 bases match TRBD2. Losses at the gene ends were 5 bases for V and 9 bases for J; bases not matched to a gene: 19. CDR3 size: 17 residues. CDR1 and CDR2 from the germline V gene are SQVTM and ANQGSEA. The CDR3 nucleotides read TGCAGCGTTACAGCGGGAGGGCGCAGGCTCTCTCAAGGTGAGCAGTTCTTC. Protein sequence: CSVTAGGRRLSQGEQFF.

This clonotype was found a few times. The chain is built from TRBV6-1 and TRBJ2-7; D is perhaps TRBD2 (6 bases). Looked up from germline, CDR1 is MNHNS and CDR2 is SASEGT. Trimming took off 5 bases at V and 6 bases at J, with 20 bases between the two ends. This CDR3 region has 15 residues. DNA of the CDR3: TGTGCCAGCAGTACCTGGGACTTGCGGGACCGCGAGCAGTACTTC. Amino acids: CASSTWDLRDREQYF.

There are many counts of this clonotype. The gene calls are TRBV28 and TRBJ2-7; TRBD1 might be the D (5 bases). CDR3 length: 14 residues. CDR1 and CDR2 (germline): MDHEN, SYDVKM. V was clipped by 4 bases and J by 2 bases, with 12 bases between them. This CDR3 reads CASSSPQAPYEQYF. The CDR3 DNA reads as TGTGCCAGCAGTTCACCACAGGCCCCCTACGAGCAGTACTTC.

This clonotype was detected only a few times. V is TRBV21-1 and J is TRBJ2-7. TRBV21-1 is a listed pseudogene. CDR3 size: 13 residues. The CDR3 here is CASSKAEEYEQYF. The CDR3 nucleotides are TGTGCCAGCAGCAAAGCGGAAGAGTACGAGCAGTACTTC.

The chain is built from TRBV4-1 and TRBJ2-5; D gene uncertain. Germline CDR1 is MGHRA and CDR2 is YSYEKL. Trimming took off 3 bases at V and 5 bases at J, with 10 bases between the two ends. The CDR3 contains 13 residues. For the CDR3, the DNA is TGCGCCAGCAGCCAGCGCGCCACGGAGACCCAGTACTTC. It encodes CASSQRATETQYF.

The sample holds a few counts of this clonotype. The rearrangement links TRBV27 to TRBJ2-2; 8 bases map to TRBD2. The length of the CDR3 is 15 residues. The V gene end was trimmed by 2 bases and the J gene end by 4 bases; junction bases not matched to a gene: 3. The germline gives CDR1 MNHEY, CDR2 SMNVEV (reference sequence). CDR3 region: CASSLMSGSTGELFF. The CDR3 DNA reads TGTGCCAGCAGTTTAATGAGCGGGAGCACCGGGGAGCTGTTTTTT.

Ten or more counts support this clonotype. This chain connects TRBV5-1 to TRBJ1-3, with TRBD1 matching over 8 bases. The germline gives CDR1 SGHRS, CDR2 YFSETQ. This CDR3 region has 14 residues. Losses at the gene ends were 2 bases for V and 4 bases for J; bases not matched to a gene: 2. The CDR3 region is CASSLGTGGNTIYF. The CDR3 DNA reads as TGCGCCAGCAGCTTAGGGACAGGCGGAAACACCATATATTTT.

The chain employs TRBV20-1 and TRBJ2-1, with D unresolved. Germline V gene lookup returns CDR1 DFQATT and CDR2 SNEGSKA (reference sequence). CDR3 length: 12 amino acids. V lost 3 bases, J lost 0 bases, and 3 bases lay in between. The CDR3 coding sequence is TGCAGTGCTAGCGCCTCCTACAATGAGCAGTTCTTC. Protein product: CSASASYNEQFF.

This clonotype was seen more than once but under ten times. The chain employs TRBV28 and TRBJ1-2; possibly TRBD1 for D (6 bases). V was cut by 4 bases and J by 6 bases, with 18 bases left in between. The CDR3 is 15 amino acids. CDR1 is MDHEN, CDR2 SYDVKM, per germline. In nucleotides, the CDR3 is TGTGCCAGCAGTTCAGGGGACAAGAACTCTCATGGCTACACCTTC. Translation: CASSSGDKNSHGYTF.

The gene calls are TRBV12-3 or TRBV12-4 and TRBJ2-1, with D perhaps matching TRBD2 (6 bases). The V end was cut by 3 bases, the J end by 15 bases, with 15 bases between. The CDR3 is 12 residues long. The DNA for the CDR3 is TGTGCCAGCAGTTTTCCGGGAGATACCCGGTTCTTC. Its translation is CASSFPGDTRFF.

In this sample, this clonotype turned up a few times. The V call is TRBV6-1, the J call TRBJ2-6; TRBD1 is a possible D gene (7 bases). This CDR3 region has 17 residues. From germline, CDR1 is MNHNS and CDR2 SASEGT. V was pared by 7 bases and J by 2 bases, with 18 bases between. The CDR3, as DNA: TGTGCCAGCACGGCTGGAGGGGGCGCAGCTGGGGCCAACGTCCTGACTTTC. Translation gives CASTAGGGAAGANVLTF.

CDR3 sequence (DNA): TGTGCCAGCACCCCCGGTGGCAGAGGCAATGAGCAGTTCTTC. It codes for CASTPGGRGNEQFF. The V gene is TRBV12-3 or TRBV12-4, the J gene TRBJ2-1; D gene ambiguous. V was clipped by 7 bases and J by 6 bases, with 16 bases between them. CDR3 length: 14 residues.

The chain employs TRBV5-1 and TRBJ1-1; a possible D gene is TRBD1 (5 bases). The CDR3 is made up of 17 amino acids. Trimming pared 0 bases from V and 1 base from J, leaving 16 bases between. Germline CDR1 reads SGHRS; CDR2 reads YFSETQ. DNA for the CDR3: TGCGCCAGCAGCTTGGGGGTGGGGCCCCCGCGGAACACTGAAGCTTTCTTT. Translation gives CASSLGVGPPRNTEAFF.

This rearrangement joins TRBV7-2 to TRBJ2-1; 7 bases are a match to TRBD1. This CDR3 has 16 residues. With 5 bases clipped from V and 1 base from J, the junction kept 8 bases outside the gene matches. Germline lookup yields CDR1 SGHTA and CDR2 FQGNSA. In DNA, the CDR3 is TGTGCCAGCAGCCCCCGTTCGGGACAGTCCTACAATGAGCAGTTCTTC. Translating it yields CASSPRSGQSYNEQFF.

The CDR3 DNA reads as TGTGCCAGCAGCTTATTTTCGGGGTCCTACGAGCAGTACTTC. This codes for CASSLFSGSYEQYF. The chain links TRBV7-8 to TRBJ2-7; tentative D call: TRBD2 (5 bases). Germline CDR1 SGHVS, CDR2 FQNEAQ. The CDR3 loop spans 14 amino acids. Trimming removed 2 bases from V and 1 base from J, with 9 bases in between.

This chain joins TRBV19 and TRBJ2-1, with D perhaps given as TRBD1 or TRBD2 (5 bases each). CDR3 length equals 14 residues. Germline values: CDR1 LNHDA, CDR2 SQIVND (reference sequence). With 1 base removed from V and 5 bases from J, the gap between germline ends came to 9 bases. The CDR3 protein is CASSIGDGNNEQFF. Written as DNA, the CDR3 is TGTGCCAGTAGTATAGGGGACGGAAACAATGAGCAGTTCTTC.